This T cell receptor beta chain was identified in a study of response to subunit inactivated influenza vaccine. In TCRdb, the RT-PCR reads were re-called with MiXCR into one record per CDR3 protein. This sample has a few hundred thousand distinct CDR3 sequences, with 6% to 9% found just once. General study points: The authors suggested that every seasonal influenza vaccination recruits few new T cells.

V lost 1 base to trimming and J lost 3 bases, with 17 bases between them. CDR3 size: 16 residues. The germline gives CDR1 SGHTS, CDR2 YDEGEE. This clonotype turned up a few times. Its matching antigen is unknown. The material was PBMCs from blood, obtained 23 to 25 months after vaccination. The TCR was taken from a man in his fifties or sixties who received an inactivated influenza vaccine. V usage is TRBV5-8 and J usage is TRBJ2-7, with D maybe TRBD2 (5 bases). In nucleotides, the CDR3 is TGTGCCAGCAGCTTGTTTCGCAGCCGGAGGAACTACGAGCAGTACTTC. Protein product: CASSLFRSRRNYEQYF.